A single sample gave rise to the 28 T cell receptor beta chains below, sequenced in a study of OX40 agonist ivuxolimab in advanced cancers. Clones were sequenced by immunoSEQ multiplex PCR, and TCRdb holds only the in-frame ones, with some missing. The sample contains roughly 63,000 clones, 89% of which appear only once. The sequencing used CD4+ or CD8+ T cells sorted from blood, collected in a trial of the OX40 agonist ivuxolimab. The receptors here all came from an adult with an advanced solid tumor such as melanoma, head and neck, liver or kidney cancer.

The chain recombines TRBV7-8 with TRBJ2-1; either TRBD1 or TRBD2 may supply D (6 bases each). The length of the CDR3 is 13 residues. Per germline, CDR1 SGHVS and CDR2 FQNEAQ. V lost 7 bases to trimming and J lost 4 bases, with 11 bases between them. The DNA for the CDR3 is TGTGCCAGCATACAGGGAGGATACAATGAGCAGTTCTTC. It specifies CASIQGGYNEQFF.

The chain joins TRBV4-1 to TRBJ1-4; no clear D gene. The CDR3 loop spans 17 amino acids. The ends were cut back, 4 bases at V and 8 bases at J, with 23 bases in the middle. CDR1 and CDR2 from the germline V gene are MGHRA and YSYEKL. The CDR3 loop is CASSPTFVSEVDEKLFF. In nucleotides, the CDR3 is TGCGCCAGCAGCCCTACCTTTGTAAGTGAGGTAGACGAAAAACTGTTTTTT.

This clone was observed a single time. The chain links TRBV19 to TRBJ2-1; tentative D call: TRBD2 (6 bases). Between the trimmed V and J ends, which lost 3 bases and 0 bases, there was a span of 12 bases. The CDR3 has 16 amino acids. CDR1 is LNHDA, CDR2 SQIVND, per germline (reference sequence). The CDR3 protein is CASSILAASSYNEQFF. CDR3 DNA: TGTGCCAGTAGTATTTTAGCGGCAAGCTCCTACAATGAGCAGTTCTTC.

The V and J genes are TRBV5-1 and TRBJ1-2; tentative D call: TRBD1 (6 bases). The CDR3 has 14 amino acids. The V end was cut by 0 bases, the J end by 4 bases, with 10 bases between. CDR1 is SGHRS and CDR2 is YFSETQ in the germline V gene. CDR3 loop: CASSLAGGSYGYTF. The CDR3 DNA sequence: TGCGCCAGCAGCTTGGCGGGGGGCAGCTATGGCTACACCTTC.

The genes are TRBV7-9 and TRBJ1-1, with D maybe TRBD1 (5 bases). V was pared by 1 base and J by 0 bases, with 9 bases between. CDR1 is SEHNR, CDR2 FQNEAQ, per germline (reference sequence). There are 15 residues in the CDR3. CDR3 sequence (DNA): TGTGCCAGCAGCTTAGAGCAGGGAATGAACACTGAAGCTTTCTTT. Its translation: CASSLEQGMNTEAFF.

The J gene is TRBJ1-1, the V gene TRBV6-1, with D unresolved. The germline gives CDR1 MNHNS, CDR2 SASEGT. V dropped 8 bases and J dropped 0 bases, with 4 bases sitting between them. The CDR3 spans 11 residues. Here the CDR3 DNA reads TGTGCCAGCTTCGTGAACACTGAAGCTTTCTTT. Translation gives CASFVNTEAFF.

The gene calls are TRBV20-1 and TRBJ2-7, with TRBD1 identical over 7 bases. The CDR3 contains 11 residues. V dropped 6 bases and J dropped 5; count of bases not matched to a gene: 4. Germline-derived CDR1 and CDR2 are DFQATT and SNEGSKA (reference sequence). CDR3 DNA sequence: TGCAGTGCCTCAACAGGGGACGAGCAGTACTTC. Amino acids: CSASTGDEQYF.

The J gene is TRBJ1-5, the V gene TRBV27; D is unresolved. Trimming stripped 6 bases from V and 6 bases from J, with 15 bases between. CDR3 length: 14 residues. Per the germline V gene, CDR1 is MNHEY and CDR2 is SMNVEV (reference sequence). The CDR3 is CASSLGLPSQPQHF. CDR3 sequence (DNA): TGTGCCAGCAGCCTGGGGTTACCTTCTCAGCCCCAGCATTTT.

This chain connects TRBV5-4 to TRBJ1-2; 8 positions match TRBD1. The junction had 8 bases not matched to a gene; V was cut back by 4 bases and J by 3 bases. CDR1 and CDR2 (germline): SGHNT, YYREEE (reference sequence). This CDR3 has 15 residues. The chain's CDR3 is CASSRRTGLDYGYTF. The DNA of the CDR3 is TGTGCCAGCAGCAGGCGGACAGGGCTGGACTATGGCTACACCTTC.

The V call is TRBV30, the J call TRBJ2-1; D is perhaps TRBD1 (6 bases). The CDR3 has 13 residues. V lost 5 bases to trimming and J lost 5 bases, with 13 bases between them. CDR1 and CDR2 (germline): GTSNPN, SVGIG (reference sequence). The CDR3 DNA follows: TGTGCCTGGGGTGGGGGCTTTAACAATGAGCAGTTCTTC. Translating it yields CAWGGGFNNEQFF.

This rearrangement joins TRBV29-1 to TRBJ2-1; D is ambiguous. Trimming cost V 4 bases and J 2 bases, with 9 bases left between them. CDR1 is SQVTM and CDR2 is ANQGSEA in the germline V gene. The CDR3 contains 13 residues. CDR3 in amino acids: CSVVKNTYNEQFF. The CDR3 DNA is TGCAGCGTTGTCAAGAATACCTACAATGAGCAGTTCTTC.

J is TRBJ2-1 and V is TRBV30; tentative D call: TRBD1 (7 bases). The CDR3 extends over 13 amino acids. The V gene lost 7 bases and the J gene lost 0 bases, with 10 bases spanning the gap. Looked up from germline, CDR1 is GTSNPN and CDR2 is SVGIG (reference sequence). The CDR3 sequence is CASGGSSYNEQFF. The CDR3 DNA sequence: TGTGCCTCAGGGGGGAGCTCCTACAATGAGCAGTTCTTC.

This sequence joins TRBV7-9 and TRBJ2-1; tentatively, D is TRBD2 (5 bases). The CDR3 extends over 15 amino acids. The V and J ends lost 4 bases and 2 bases respectively, with 12 bases between them. Germline lookup yields CDR1 SEHNR and CDR2 FQNEAQ (reference sequence). Written as DNA, the CDR3 is TGTGCCAGCAGCTCCAACTCCGGGGCCTACAATGAGCAGTTCTTC. It is translated as CASSSNSGAYNEQFF.

This rearrangement joins TRBV6-5 to TRBJ2-7; D gene unclear. The length of the CDR3 is 13 residues. V lost 0 bases, J lost 1 base, and 4 bases lay in between. Per the germline V gene, CDR1 is MNHEY and CDR2 is SVGAGI. The CDR3 region has the DNA TGTGCCAGCAGTTACTCCTCTTCCTACGAGCAGTACTTC. It yields the protein CASSYSSSYEQYF.

This chain uses TRBV5-4 with TRBJ2-7; a possible D gene is TRBD2 (6 bases). CDR3 size: 14 residues. Germline V gene data show CDR1 as SGHNT and CDR2 as YYREEE (reference sequence). V dropped 4 bases and J dropped 1 base, with 12 bases sitting between them. DNA of the CDR3: TGTGCCAGCAGCCGGTGGACTAATTCCTACGAGCAGTACTTC. It is translated as CASSRWTNSYEQYF. Full variable domain (rest looked up from reference TRBV5-4 and TRBJ2-7): ETGVTQSPTHLIKTRGQQVTLRCSSQSGHNTVSWYQQALGQGPQFIFQYYREEENGRGNFPPRFSGLQFPNYSSELNVNALELDDSALYLCASSRWTNSYEQYFGPGTRLTVT.

The genes are TRBV27 and TRBJ2-5; D is unclear. The CDR3 has 14 residues. Trimming took 3 bases from V and 7 from J, leaving 15 bases between them. CDR1 is MNHEY and CDR2 is SMNVEV in the germline V gene (reference sequence). CDR3 protein: CASSFGLSIGTQYF. The CDR3 nucleotides read TGTGCCAGCAGTTTTGGTCTATCGATAGGGACCCAGTACTTC.

This clone appeared a single time. This chain uses TRBV28 with TRBJ2-5, with 9 bases aligning to TRBD1. V shed 6 bases, J shed 2 bases, and the junction held 1 base outside the gene matches. CDR1 is MDHEN, CDR2 SYDVKM, per germline. The CDR3 has 13 amino acids. The CDR3 nucleotides read TGTGCCAGCAGCGACAGGGGGCAAGAGACCCAGTACTTC. Translation: CASSDRGQETQYF.

The chain links TRBV4-1 to TRBJ2-2; D gene unclear. The CDR3 runs to 14 residues. Between the trimmed V and J ends, which lost 4 bases and 5 bases, there was a span of 11 bases. CDR1 and CDR2 (germline): MGHRA, YSYEKL. As DNA, the CDR3 is TGCGCCAGCAGCCCCCCCCACTGGACCGGGGAGCTGTTTTTT. It translates to CASSPPHWTGELFF.

As regards this clone: In this CDR3 the conserved last residue, phenylalanine or tryptophan, is missing, so a read error is likely. No DNA is shown, since the ends of the CDR3 on it are uncertain; the CDR3 is the one TCRdb lists. J is TRBJ1-1 and V is TRBV6-1; the DNA was not used to check the table's D call, TRBD1. Germline V gene data show CDR1 as MNHNS and CDR2 as SASEGT. Termini included, the CDR3 measures 12 amino acids. This CDR3 is CASRAGSAETHL.

The genes are TRBV7-6 and TRBJ2-1, with D maybe TRBD2 (6 bases). This CDR3 contains 19 residues. The germline V gene has CDR1 SGHVS and CDR2 FNYEAQ. Trimming pared 1 base from V and 2 bases from J, leaving 21 bases between. CDR3 nucleotides: TGTGCCAGCAGCTTAGAAGCCGCGTTCGGTAGACTAGCCTACAATGAGCAGTTCTTC. Translating it yields CASSLEAAFGRLAYNEQFF.

This clone was counted a single time. V usage is TRBV7-9 and J usage is TRBJ1-5, with unresolved D. CDR1 is SEHNR and CDR2 is FQNEAQ in the germline V gene (reference sequence). Trimming pared 6 bases from V and 6 bases from J, leaving 9 bases between. The CDR3 extends over 12 amino acids. The CDR3 DNA follows: TGTGCCAGCAGTACTGGGGTTCAGCCCCAGCATTTT. Translating it yields CASSTGVQPQHF.

This sequence joins TRBV5-1 and TRBJ2-5; TRBD1 matches 9 bases. The J segment lost 3 bases and the V segment lost 2 bases, leaving 2 bases of the junction unmatched. Germline assignment: CDR1 SGHRS and CDR2 YFSETQ. The CDR3 runs 14 residues. CDR3 in amino acids: CASSLGTGKETQYF. The CDR3 DNA sequence: TGCGCCAGCAGCTTAGGGACAGGGAAAGAGACCCAGTACTTC.

This clone was found a few times. This chain uses TRBV6-1 with TRBJ1-4; D unresolved. The V gene's germline CDR1 is MNHNS and CDR2 SASEGT. The CDR3 covers 13 residues. The germline V and J ends were trimmed by 6 bases and 0 bases, with 5 bases remaining between them. CDR3 DNA sequence: TGTGCCAGCAGAGGCCCAACTAATGAAAAACTGTTTTTT. This sequence encodes CASRGPTNEKLFF.

The count of this clone is one. The gene calls are TRBV27 and TRBJ2-5; 8 nucleotides line up with TRBD2. The J call could be wrong; TRBJ2-7 is a better fit for the DNA end. CDR1 is MNHEY and CDR2 is SMNVEV in the germline V gene (reference sequence). The CDR3 runs to 13 residues. The CDR3 loop reads CASSFGLAAEQYF. CDR3 nucleotide sequence: TGTGCCAGCAGTTTCGGACTAGCCGCCGAGCAGTACTTC.

The chain couples TRBV19 to TRBJ2-7; 8 nucleotides agree with TRBD2. The CDR3 contains 14 residues. The V and J ends lost 3 bases and 0 bases, in that order; junction bases with no gene match: 1. Germline V CDR1 and CDR2: LNHDA, SQIVND (reference sequence). The CDR3 is CASSMAGGSYEQYF. The DNA for the CDR3 is TGTGCCAGTAGTATGGCGGGGGGCTCCTACGAGCAGTACTTC.

The gene calls are TRBV19 and TRBJ2-1, with TRBD2 matching over 12 bases. The V and J ends lost 3 bases and 7 bases, in that order; junction bases with no gene match: 4. Germline lookup yields CDR1 LNHDA and CDR2 SQIVND (reference sequence). The CDR3 extends over 15 amino acids. CDR3 bases: TGTGCCAGTAGTATCCTAGCGGGGGGGCTAAATGAGCAGTTCTTC. Protein product: CASSILAGGLNEQFF.

The rearrangement uses TRBV19 and TRBJ2-2; D may be TRBD1 (6 bases). Germline V gene sequence: CDR1 LNHDA, CDR2 SQIVND (reference sequence). CDR3 length: 14 residues. The CDR3 sequence: CAIRDTTSSGELFF. The CDR3 DNA is TGTGCAATCCGGGACACCACCAGCTCCGGGGAGCTGTTTTTT.

The V call is TRBV7-9, the J call TRBJ2-2, with TRBD2 matching 12 bases. J gave up 4 bases and V 2 bases, and 5 bases lay outside the gene matches. The CDR3 sequence is 17 residues long. CDR1 is SEHNR, CDR2 FQNEAQ, per germline (reference sequence). CDR3 DNA sequence: TGTGCCAGCAGCTTAAATCTAGCGGGAGGGCCCACCGGGGAGCTGTTTTTT. This gives the protein CASSLNLAGGPTGELFF.